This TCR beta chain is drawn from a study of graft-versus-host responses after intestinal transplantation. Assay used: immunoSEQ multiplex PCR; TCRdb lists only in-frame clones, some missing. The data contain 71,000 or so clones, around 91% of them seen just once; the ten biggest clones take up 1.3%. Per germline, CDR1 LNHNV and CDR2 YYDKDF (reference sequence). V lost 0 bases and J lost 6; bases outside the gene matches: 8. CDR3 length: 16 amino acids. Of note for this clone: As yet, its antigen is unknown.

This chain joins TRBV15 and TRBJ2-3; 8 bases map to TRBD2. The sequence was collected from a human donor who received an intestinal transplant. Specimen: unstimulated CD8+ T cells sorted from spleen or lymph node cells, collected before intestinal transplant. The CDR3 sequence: CATSRDSRGLGDTQYF. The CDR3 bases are TGTGCCACCAGCAGAGATTCTCGGGGACTAGGTGATACGCAGTATTTT.